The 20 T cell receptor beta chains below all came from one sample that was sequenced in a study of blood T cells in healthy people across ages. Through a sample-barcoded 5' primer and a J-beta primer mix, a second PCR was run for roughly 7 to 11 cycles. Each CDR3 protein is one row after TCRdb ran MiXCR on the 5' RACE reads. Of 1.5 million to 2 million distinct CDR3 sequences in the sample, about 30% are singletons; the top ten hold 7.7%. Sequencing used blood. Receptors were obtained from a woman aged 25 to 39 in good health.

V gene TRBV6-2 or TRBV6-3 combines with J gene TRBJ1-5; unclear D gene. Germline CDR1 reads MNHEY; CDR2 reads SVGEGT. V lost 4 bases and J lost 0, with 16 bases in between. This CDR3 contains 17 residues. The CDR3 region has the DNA TGTGCCAGCAGTTTTGCCCCAGGAGCGTATAGCAATCAGCCCCAGCATTTT. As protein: CASSFAPGAYSNQPQHF.

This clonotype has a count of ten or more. CDR3 sequence: CASSLGGGAGYEQYF. In DNA form, the CDR3 reads TGCGCCAGCAGCTTGGGGGGAGGAGCAGGTTACGAGCAGTACTTC. The V gene is TRBV5-1, the J gene TRBJ2-7; D is possibly TRBD2 (6 bases). This CDR3 is 15 amino acids long. Germline values: CDR1 SGHRS, CDR2 YFSETQ. The germline V and J ends were trimmed by 0 bases and 4 bases, with 14 bases remaining between them.

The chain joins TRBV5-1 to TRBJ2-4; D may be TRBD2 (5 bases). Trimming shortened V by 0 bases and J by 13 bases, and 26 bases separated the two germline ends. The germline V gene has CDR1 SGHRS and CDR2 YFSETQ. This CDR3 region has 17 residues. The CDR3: CASSLAAGNTFYNEQYF. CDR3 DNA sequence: TGCGCCAGCAGCTTGGCCGCGGGTAACACGTTTTACAATGAGCAGTACTTC.

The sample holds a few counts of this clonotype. The chain's CDR3 is CASSLGSLAGGHEQFF. The CDR3 nucleotides read TGTGCCAGCAGCTTGGGGTCCTTAGCGGGGGGCCATGAGCAGTTCTTC. The chain combines TRBV7-9 with TRBJ2-1; 10 bases are a match to TRBD2. The CDR3 contains 16 residues. Germline assignment: CDR1 SEHNR and CDR2 FQNEAQ (reference sequence). Losses at the gene ends were 3 bases for V and 8 bases for J; bases not matched to a gene: 10.

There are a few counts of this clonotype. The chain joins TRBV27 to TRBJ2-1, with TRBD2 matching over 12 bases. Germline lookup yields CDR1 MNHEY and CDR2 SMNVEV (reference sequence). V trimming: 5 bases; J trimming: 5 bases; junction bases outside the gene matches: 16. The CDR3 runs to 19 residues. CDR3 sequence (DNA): TGTGCCAGCAGTCCCCGTAGACTAGCGGGAGAGGGGAACCACAATGAGCAGTTCTTC. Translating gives CASSPRRLAGEGNHNEQFF.

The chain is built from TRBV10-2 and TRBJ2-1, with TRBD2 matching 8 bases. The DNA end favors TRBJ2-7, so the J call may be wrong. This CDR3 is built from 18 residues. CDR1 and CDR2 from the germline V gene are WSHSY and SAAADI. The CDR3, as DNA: TGCGCCAGCAGTGGGGCAGGGGAAGCGGGAGCTCGGTACAATGAGCAGTACTTC. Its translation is CASSGAGEAGARYNEQYF.

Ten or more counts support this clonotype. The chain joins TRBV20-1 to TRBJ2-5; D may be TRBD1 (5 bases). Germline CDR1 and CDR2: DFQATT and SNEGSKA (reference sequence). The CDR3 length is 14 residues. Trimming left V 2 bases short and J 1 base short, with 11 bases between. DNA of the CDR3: TGCAGTGCTAGAATCAGCAGGGTCCAAGAGACCCAGTACTTC. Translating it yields CSARISRVQETQYF.

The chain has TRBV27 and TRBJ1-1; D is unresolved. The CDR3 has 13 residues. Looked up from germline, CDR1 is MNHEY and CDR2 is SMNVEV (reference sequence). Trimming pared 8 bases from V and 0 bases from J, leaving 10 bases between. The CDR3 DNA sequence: TGTGCCAGCGCGAGGGCCGTGAACACTGAAGCTTTCTTT. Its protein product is CASARAVNTEAFF.

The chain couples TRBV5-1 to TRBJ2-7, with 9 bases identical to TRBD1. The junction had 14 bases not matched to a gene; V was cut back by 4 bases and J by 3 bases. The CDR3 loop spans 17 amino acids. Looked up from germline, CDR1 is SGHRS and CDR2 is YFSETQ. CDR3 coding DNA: TGCGCCAGCAGCCGAAGTCCCGGGACAGGGACTTACTACGAGCAGTACTTC. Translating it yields CASSRSPGTGTYYEQYF.

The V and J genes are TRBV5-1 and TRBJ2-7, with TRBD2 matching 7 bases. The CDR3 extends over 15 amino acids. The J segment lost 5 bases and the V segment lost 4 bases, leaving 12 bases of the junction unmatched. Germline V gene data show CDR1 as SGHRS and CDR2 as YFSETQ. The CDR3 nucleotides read TGCGCCAGCAGCGCCCGCTGGCGGGAGCCCCACGAGCAGTACTTC. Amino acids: CASSARWREPHEQYF.

The CDR3 loop reads CASSSPWEWHEQYF. The CDR3, as DNA: TGTGCCAGCAGTTCCCCTTGGGAGTGGCATGAGCAGTACTTC. The gene calls are TRBV28 and TRBJ2-4; D possibly corresponds to TRBD2 (5 bases). Trimming left V 4 bases short and J 13 bases short, with 20 bases between. The CDR3 extends over 14 amino acids. Germline-derived CDR1 and CDR2 are MDHEN and SYDVKM.

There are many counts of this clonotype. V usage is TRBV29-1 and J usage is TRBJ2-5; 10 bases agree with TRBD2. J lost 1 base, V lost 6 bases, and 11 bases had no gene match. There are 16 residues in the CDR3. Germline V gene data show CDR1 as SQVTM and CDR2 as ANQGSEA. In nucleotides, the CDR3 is TGCAGCGTCGTGGGAGTAGCGGGGGGCGTCCAAGAGACCCAGTACTTC. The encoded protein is CSVVGVAGGVQETQYF.

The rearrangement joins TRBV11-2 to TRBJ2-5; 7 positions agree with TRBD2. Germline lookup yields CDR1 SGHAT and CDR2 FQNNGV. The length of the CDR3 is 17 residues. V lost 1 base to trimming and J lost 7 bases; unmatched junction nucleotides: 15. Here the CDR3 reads CASSLVQAGVLGGTQYF. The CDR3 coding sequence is TGTGCCAGCAGCTTAGTGCAGGCGGGAGTCTTGGGAGGGACCCAGTACTTC.

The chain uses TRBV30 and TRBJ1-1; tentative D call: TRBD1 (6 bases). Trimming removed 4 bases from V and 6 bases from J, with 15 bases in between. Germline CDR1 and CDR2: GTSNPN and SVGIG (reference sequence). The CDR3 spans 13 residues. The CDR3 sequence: CAWNEGGGPEAFF. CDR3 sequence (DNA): TGTGCCTGGAACGAGGGAGGGGGACCTGAAGCTTTCTTT. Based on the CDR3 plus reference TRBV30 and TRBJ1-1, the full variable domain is SQTIHQWPATLVQPVGSPLSLECTVEGTSNPNLYWYRQAAGRGLQLLFYSVGIGQISSEVPQNLSASRPQDRQFILSSKKLLLSDSGFYLCAWNEGGGPEAFFGQGTRLTVV.

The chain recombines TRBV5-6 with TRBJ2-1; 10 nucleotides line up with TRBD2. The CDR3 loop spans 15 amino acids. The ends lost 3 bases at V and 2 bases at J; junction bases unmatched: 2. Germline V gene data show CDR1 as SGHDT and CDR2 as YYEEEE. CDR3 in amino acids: CASSWLAGAYNEQFF. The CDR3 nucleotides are TGTGCCAGCAGCTGGCTAGCGGGGGCCTACAATGAGCAGTTCTTC.

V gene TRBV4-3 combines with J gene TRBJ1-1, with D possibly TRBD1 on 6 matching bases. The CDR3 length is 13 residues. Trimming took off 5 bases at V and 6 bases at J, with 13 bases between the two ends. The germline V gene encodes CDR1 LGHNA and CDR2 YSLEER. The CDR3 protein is CASSVDRMAEAFF. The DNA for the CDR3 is TGCGCCAGCAGCGTCGACAGGATGGCTGAAGCTTTCTTT.

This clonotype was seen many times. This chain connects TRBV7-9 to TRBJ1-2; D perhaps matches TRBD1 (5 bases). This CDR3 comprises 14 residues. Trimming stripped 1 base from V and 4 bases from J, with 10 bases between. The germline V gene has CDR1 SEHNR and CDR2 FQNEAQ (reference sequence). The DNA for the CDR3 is TGTGCCAGCAGCTTAGAGGCGGACATCTATGGCTACACCTTC. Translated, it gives CASSLEADIYGYTF.

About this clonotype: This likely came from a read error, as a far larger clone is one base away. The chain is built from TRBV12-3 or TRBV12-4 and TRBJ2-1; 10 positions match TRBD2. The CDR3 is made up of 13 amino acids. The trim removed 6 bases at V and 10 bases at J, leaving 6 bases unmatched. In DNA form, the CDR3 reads TGTGCCAGCAGGCTAGCGGGGGCCTACGAGCAGTTCTTC. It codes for CASRLAGAYEQFF.

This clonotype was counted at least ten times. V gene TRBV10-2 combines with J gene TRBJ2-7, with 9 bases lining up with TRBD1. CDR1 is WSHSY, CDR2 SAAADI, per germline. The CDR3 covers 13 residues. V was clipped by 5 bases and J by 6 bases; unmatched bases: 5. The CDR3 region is CASSIIQGAEQYF. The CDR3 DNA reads TGCGCCAGCAGTATCATACAGGGGGCCGAGCAGTACTTC.

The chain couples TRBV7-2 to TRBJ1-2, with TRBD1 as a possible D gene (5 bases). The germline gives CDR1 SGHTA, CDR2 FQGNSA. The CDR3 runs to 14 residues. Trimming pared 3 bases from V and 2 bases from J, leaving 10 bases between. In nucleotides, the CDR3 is TGTGCCAGCAGCTTCGGGGGGGAGAACTATGGCTACACCTTC. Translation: CASSFGGENYGYTF.